The 23 T cell receptor beta chains below come from one sample, sequenced in a study of control samples from healthy donors and cancer patients. This table comes from immunoSEQ multiplex PCR, and its TCRdb copy is limited to in-frame clones, with some not included. The sample carries tens of thousands of clones, approximately 70% recorded once. Sequenced: formalin-fixed, paraffin-embedded tissue. The receptors come from a male donor with melanoma.

For this clone: Mismatch with germline at one junction end may stem from a read error. The CDR3 spells CASTTGTRNTEELFF. As DNA, the CDR3 is TGTGCCAGCACCACCGGGACCCGGAACACCGAGGAGCTGTTTTTT. V usage is TRBV6-5 and J usage is TRBJ2-2, with D perhaps assigned TRBD1 or TRBD2 (5 bases each). Germline V gene data show CDR1 as MNHEY and CDR2 as SVGAGI. The CDR3 sequence is 15 residues long.

The chain links TRBV5-1 to TRBJ1-4, with TRBD1 identical over 9 bases. V was clipped by 0 bases and J by 4 bases; unmatched bases: 1. The CDR3 extends over 15 amino acids. Germline CDR1 and CDR2: SGHRS and YFSETQ. As DNA, the CDR3 is TGCGCCAGCAGCTTGGGGGACAGGGTTAATGAAAAACTGTTTTTT. Protein product: CASSLGDRVNEKLFF.

The J gene is TRBJ2-2, the V gene TRBV19; 9 nucleotides line up with TRBD1. The CDR3 has 18 residues. J lost 8 bases, V lost 6 bases, and 19 bases had no gene match. Germline-derived CDR1 and CDR2 are LNHDA and SQIVND (reference sequence). The CDR3 bases are TGTGCCAGTAGCGAAAAACCCGGGACAGGGATGAAATCAGGGGAGCTGTTTTTT. Residues: CASSEKPGTGMKSGELFF.

The chain is built from TRBV19 and TRBJ2-6, with D possibly TRBD2 on 7 matching bases. The V end was cut by 7 bases, the J end by 5 bases, with 18 bases between. The CDR3 extends over 16 amino acids. Germline loops: CDR1 LNHDA, CDR2 SQIVND (reference sequence). In DNA, the CDR3 is TGTGCCAGTATGGGAGGGGGGGGCGCGTGGGCCAACGTCCTGACTTTC. Translating it yields CASMGGGGAWANVLTF.

This sequence joins TRBV10-3 and TRBJ2-2; a weak D match, TRBD2 (6 bases). V lost 4 bases, J lost 5 bases, and 11 bases lay in between. This CDR3 contains 14 residues. CDR1 ENHRY and CDR2 SYGVKD come from the germline V gene. The DNA of the CDR3 is TGTGCCATCAGTGTAGAACTAGCAACCGGGGAGCTGTTTTTT. This codes for CAISVELATGELFF.

Concerning this clone itself: One junction end disagrees with the germline gene, perhaps due to a read error. The chain carries TRBV5-4 and TRBJ2-7; a weak D match, TRBD2 (5 bases). The CDR3 extends over 12 amino acids. Germline lookup yields CDR1 SGHNT and CDR2 YYREEE (reference sequence). The CDR3: CASSLDPWEQYF. CDR3 sequence (DNA): TGTGCCAGTAGCTTGGACCCCTGGGAGCAGTATTTC.

V gene TRBV2 combines with J gene TRBJ2-3, with TRBD2 matching 7 bases. The CDR3 is made up of 14 amino acids. Germline assignment: CDR1 SNHLY and CDR2 FYNNEI. V gave up 6 bases and J gave up 2 bases; unmatched junction bases: 5. This chain's CDR3 is CASRDWDYTDTQYF. The CDR3 nucleotides are TGTGCCAGCAGAGACTGGGACTACACAGATACGCAGTATTTT.

The rearrangement uses TRBV19 and TRBJ2-1; 7 bases fit TRBD2. This CDR3 contains 13 residues. Trimming cost V 9 bases and J 4 bases; bases outside gene matches: 6. Germline-derived CDR1 and CDR2 are LNHDA and SQIVND (reference sequence). The CDR3 DNA follows: TGTGCCAGCCCGACTAGCAGTTACAATGAGCAGTTCTTC. It translates to CASPTSSYNEQFF.

The chain joins TRBV6-1 to TRBJ1-4; a weak D match, TRBD1 (6 bases). The CDR3 totals 14 residues. Germline assignment: CDR1 MNHNS and CDR2 SASEGT. V lost 2 bases and J 6 bases, leaving 10 bases between the germline ends. In DNA form, the CDR3 reads TGTGCCAGCAGTGAAAGGAGGGGGGATGAAAAACTGTTTTTT. Protein product: CASSERRGDEKLFF.

This chain joins TRBV7-9 and TRBJ1-6; 7 nucleotides line up with TRBD1. Trimming at V came to 2 bases and at J to 6 bases, leaving 13 bases not matched to a gene. The CDR3 spans 18 residues. Germline values: CDR1 SEHNR, CDR2 FQNEAQ (reference sequence). The CDR3 loop is CASSLSGLGGAGNSPLHF. The DNA for the CDR3 is TGTGCCAGCAGCTTAAGTGGGTTAGGGGGCGCCGGTAATTCACCCCTCCACTTT.

J is TRBJ1-6 and V is TRBV28; D is possibly TRBD1 (5 bases). Germline assignment: CDR1 MDHEN and CDR2 SYDVKM. The CDR3 has 13 residues. Trimming stripped 5 bases from V and 9 bases from J, with 11 bases between. In DNA form, the CDR3 reads TGTGCCAGCAGTCCCCCGGGGGTTTCACCCCTCCACTTT. Encoded protein: CASSPPGVSPLHF. Full variable domain (remainder filled in from reference TRBV28 and TRBJ1-6): DVKVTQSSRYLVKRTGEKVFLECVQDMDHENMFWYRQDPGLGLRLIYFSYDVKMKEKGDIPEGYSVSREKKERFSLILESASTNQTSMYLCASSPPGVSPLHFGNGTRLTVT.

The chain links TRBV19 to TRBJ2-3; no clear D. Germline loops: CDR1 LNHDA, CDR2 SQIVND (reference sequence). The CDR3 is 12 residues long. The V end lost 4 bases, the J end lost 2 bases, and 4 bases lay between the germline ends. DNA of the CDR3: TGTGCCAGTAGTACTCCCACAGATACGCAGTATTTT. Protein product: CASSTPTDTQYF.

The genes are TRBV6-5 and TRBJ2-1; a possible D gene is TRBD2 (6 bases). This CDR3 comprises 14 residues. The V gene lost 7 bases and the J gene lost 6 bases, with 16 bases spanning the gap. The V gene's germline CDR1 is MNHEY and CDR2 SVGAGI. The CDR3 region is CASKDGLRGNEQFF. CDR3 coding DNA: TGTGCCAGCAAGGATGGACTAAGGGGCAATGAGCAGTTCTTC.

The chain couples TRBV19 to TRBJ2-7; TRBD2 agrees at 14 bases. The CDR3 loop spans 15 amino acids. Germline loops: CDR1 LNHDA, CDR2 SQIVND (reference sequence). V shed 6 bases and J 3 bases; nucleotides not matched to a gene: 4. CDR3 DNA: TGTGCCAGTAGCAAGACTAGCGGGAGGGGCTACGAGCAGTACTTC. Translated: CASSKTSGRGYEQYF.

The chain links TRBV9 to TRBJ1-6; TRBD1 agrees at 7 bases. The CDR3 covers 15 residues. CDR1 SGDLS and CDR2 YYNGEE come from the germline V gene. Losses at the gene ends were 4 bases for V and 6 bases for J; bases not matched to a gene: 7. As DNA, the CDR3 is TGTGCCAGCAGCTCAGGGGGTGGGTTTAATTCACCCCTCCACTTT. Protein product: CASSSGGGFNSPLHF.

J is TRBJ2-5 and V is TRBV2; either TRBD1 or TRBD2 may supply D (6 bases each). This CDR3 is 14 amino acids long. CDR1 SNHLY and CDR2 FYNNEI come from the germline V gene. V lost 7 bases and J lost 2, with 14 bases in between. CDR3 nucleotide sequence: TGTGCCAGCAAGTGGGGGGCATCGCAAGAGACCCAGTACTTC. Translating it yields CASKWGASQETQYF. Complete variable domain (other parts from reference TRBV2 and TRBJ2-5): EPEVTQTPSHQVTQMGQEVILRCVPISNHLYFYWYRQILGQKVEFLVSFYNNEISEKSEIFDDQFSVERPDGSNFTLKIRSTKLEDSAMYFCASKWGASQETQYFGPGTRLLVL.

The chain uses TRBV10-2 and TRBJ1-4, with TRBD1 matching over 9 bases. The V and J ends lost 8 bases and 2 bases, in that order; junction bases with no gene match: 3. The CDR3 runs to 14 residues. Germline lookup yields CDR1 WSHSY and CDR2 SAAADI. Here the CDR3 DNA reads TGCGCCAGCGGAACAGGGGGCACTAATGAAAAACTGTTTTTT. Encoded protein: CASGTGGTNEKLFF.

This clone was seen only a few times. The rearrangement joins TRBV2 to TRBJ1-1; TRBD1 aligns across 7 bases. V lost 6 bases, J lost 7 bases, and 14 bases stayed unmatched. The CDR3 totals 15 residues. Germline loops: CDR1 SNHLY, CDR2 FYNNEI. DNA of the CDR3: TGTGCCAGCAGGCCTACGACAGGGCCACACAGTGAAGCTTTCTTT. This gives the protein CASRPTTGPHSEAFF.

CDR3 sequence (DNA): TGTGCCAGCGTCCAGGGACTTTCCTACGAGCAGTACTTC. Its protein is CASVQGLSYEQYF. This chain links TRBV2 with TRBJ2-7; TRBD2 might be the D (6 bases). The CDR3 sequence is 13 residues long. Trimming took off 8 bases at V and 1 base at J, with 12 bases between the two ends. CDR1 and CDR2 (germline): SNHLY, FYNNEI. Complete variable domain (other parts from reference TRBV2 and TRBJ2-7): EPEVTQTPSHQVTQMGQEVILRCVPISNHLYFYWYRQILGQKVEFLVSFYNNEISEKSEIFDDQFSVERPDGSNFTLKIRSTKLEDSAMYFCASVQGLSYEQYFGPGTRLTVT.

The chain uses TRBV5-1 and TRBJ1-4; perhaps TRBD1 as D (6 bases). The CDR3 runs 14 residues. Between the trimmed V and J ends, which lost 6 bases and 4 bases, there was a span of 13 bases. CDR1 SGHRS and CDR2 YFSETQ come from the germline V gene. The CDR3 here is CASNPGALNEKLFF. The CDR3 DNA reads as TGCGCCAGCAATCCAGGGGCGCTTAATGAAAAACTGTTTTTT.

The V call is TRBV10-1, the J call TRBJ2-7, with 9 bases identical to TRBD2. J lost 5 bases, V lost 6 bases, and 5 bases had no gene match. The germline CDR1 and CDR2 sequences are WNHNN and SYGVQD (reference sequence). This CDR3 has 13 amino acids. This CDR3 is CASSPASGNEQYF. Written as DNA, the CDR3 is TGCGCCAGCAGCCCCGCTAGCGGGAACGAGCAGTACTTC.

The rearrangement uses TRBV25-1 and TRBJ1-6; D is uncertain. The V gene's germline CDR1 is MGHDK and CDR2 SYGVNS. V was pared by 4 bases and J by 11 bases, with 12 bases between. The CDR3 covers 13 residues. In nucleotides, the CDR3 is TGTGCCAGCAGTGCTGGATTGGGCACACCCCTCCACTTT. Its translation is CASSAGLGTPLHF.

This clone has a handful of counts. V usage is TRBV6-5 and J usage is TRBJ2-1; either TRBD1 or TRBD2 may supply D (5 bases each). The CDR3 runs to 14 residues. Trimming cost V 4 bases and J 5 bases, with 12 bases left between them. The germline CDR1 and CDR2 sequences are MNHEY and SVGAGI. CDR3 region: CASSSLGTDNEQFF. DNA for the CDR3: TGTGCCAGCAGTTCTCTCGGGACGGACAATGAGCAGTTCTTC.